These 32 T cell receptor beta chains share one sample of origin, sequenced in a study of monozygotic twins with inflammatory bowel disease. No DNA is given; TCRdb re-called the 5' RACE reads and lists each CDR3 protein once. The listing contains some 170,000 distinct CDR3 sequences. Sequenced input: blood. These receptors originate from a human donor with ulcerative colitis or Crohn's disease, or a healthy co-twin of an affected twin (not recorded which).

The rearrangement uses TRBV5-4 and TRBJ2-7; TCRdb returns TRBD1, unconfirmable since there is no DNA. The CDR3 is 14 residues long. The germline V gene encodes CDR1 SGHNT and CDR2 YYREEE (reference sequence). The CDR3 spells CASSSRGNLDEQYF.

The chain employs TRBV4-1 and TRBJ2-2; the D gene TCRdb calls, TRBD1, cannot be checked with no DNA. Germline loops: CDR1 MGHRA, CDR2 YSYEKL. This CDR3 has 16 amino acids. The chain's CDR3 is CASSPGTGENTGELFF.

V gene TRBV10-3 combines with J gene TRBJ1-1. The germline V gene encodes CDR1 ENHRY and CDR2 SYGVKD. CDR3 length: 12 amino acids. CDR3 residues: CAISERTAEAFF.

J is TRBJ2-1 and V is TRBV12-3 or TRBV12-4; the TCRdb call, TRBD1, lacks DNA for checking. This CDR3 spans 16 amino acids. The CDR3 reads CASSLDQGVRRDEQFF.

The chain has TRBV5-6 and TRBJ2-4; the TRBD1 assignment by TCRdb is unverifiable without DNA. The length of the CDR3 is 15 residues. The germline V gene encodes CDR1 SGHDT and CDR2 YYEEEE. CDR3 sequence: CASSPNPGTENIQYF.

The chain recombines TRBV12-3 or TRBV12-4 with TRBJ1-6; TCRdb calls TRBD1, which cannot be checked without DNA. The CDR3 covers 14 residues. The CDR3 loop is CASSPGQGNSPLHF.

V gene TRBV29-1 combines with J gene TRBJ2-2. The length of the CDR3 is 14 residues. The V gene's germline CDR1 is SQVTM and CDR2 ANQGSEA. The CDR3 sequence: CSVVDEAFTGELFF.

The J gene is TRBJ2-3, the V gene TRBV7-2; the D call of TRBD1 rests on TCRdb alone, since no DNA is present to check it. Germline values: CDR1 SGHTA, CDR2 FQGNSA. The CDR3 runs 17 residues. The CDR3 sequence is CASSLGRGGALADTQYF. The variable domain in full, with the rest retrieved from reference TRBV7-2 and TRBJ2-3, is GAGVSQSPSNKVTEKGKDVELRCDPISGHTALYWYRQSLGQGLEFLIYFQGNSAPDKSGLPSDRFSAERTGGSVSTLTIQRTQQEDSAVYLCASSLGRGGALADTQYFGPGTRLTVL.

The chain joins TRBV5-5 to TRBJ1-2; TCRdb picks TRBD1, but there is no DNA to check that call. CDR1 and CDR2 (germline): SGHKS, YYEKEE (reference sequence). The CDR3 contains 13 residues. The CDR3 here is CASSSQGGYGYTF.

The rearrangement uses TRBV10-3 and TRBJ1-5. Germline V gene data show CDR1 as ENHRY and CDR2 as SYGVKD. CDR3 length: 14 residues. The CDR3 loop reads CAISGISRNQPQHF.

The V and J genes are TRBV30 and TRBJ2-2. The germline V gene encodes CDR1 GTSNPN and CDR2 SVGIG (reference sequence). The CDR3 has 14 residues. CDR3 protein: CAWRGQGYTGELFF.

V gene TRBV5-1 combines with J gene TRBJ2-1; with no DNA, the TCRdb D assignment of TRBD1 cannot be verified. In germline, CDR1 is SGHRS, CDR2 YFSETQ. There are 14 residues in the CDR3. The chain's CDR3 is CASSPLQGNNEQFF. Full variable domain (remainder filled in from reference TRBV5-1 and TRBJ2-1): KAGVTQTPRYLIKTRGQQVTLSCSPISGHRSVSWYQQTPGQGLQFLFEYFSETQRNKGNFPGRFSGRQFSNSRSEMNVSTLELGDSALYLCASSPLQGNNEQFFGPGTRLTVL.

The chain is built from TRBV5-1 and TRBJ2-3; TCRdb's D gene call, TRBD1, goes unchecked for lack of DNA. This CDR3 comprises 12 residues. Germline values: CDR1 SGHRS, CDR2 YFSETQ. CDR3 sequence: CASTAPTDTQYF.

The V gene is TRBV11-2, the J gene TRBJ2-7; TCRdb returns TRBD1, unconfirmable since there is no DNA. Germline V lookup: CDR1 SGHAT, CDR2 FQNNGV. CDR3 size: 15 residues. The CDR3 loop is CASSFGTGGYYEQYF.

CDR3 region: CASSFSGEDEKLFF. The V gene is TRBV5-1, the J gene TRBJ1-4; TCRdb reports TRBD1, a call that lacks DNA to check it against. Germline loops: CDR1 SGHRS, CDR2 YFSETQ. CDR3 length: 14 amino acids.

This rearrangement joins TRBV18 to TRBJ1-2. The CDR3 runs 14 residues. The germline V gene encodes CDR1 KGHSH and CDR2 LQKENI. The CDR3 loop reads CASSPRQGFYGYTF.

The CDR3 sequence: CASSSGSDKDEAFF. The rearrangement uses TRBV12-3 or TRBV12-4 and TRBJ1-1. The CDR3 runs to 14 residues.

Here the CDR3 reads CASSLAGIDTQYF. The chain carries TRBV7-2 and TRBJ2-3. CDR1 and CDR2 (germline): SGHTA, FQGNSA. This CDR3 contains 13 residues. Full variable domain (rest looked up from reference TRBV7-2 and TRBJ2-3): GAGVSQSPSNKVTEKGKDVELRCDPISGHTALYWYRQSLGQGLEFLIYFQGNSAPDKSGLPSDRFSAERTGGSVSTLTIQRTQQEDSAVYLCASSLAGIDTQYFGPGTRLTVL.

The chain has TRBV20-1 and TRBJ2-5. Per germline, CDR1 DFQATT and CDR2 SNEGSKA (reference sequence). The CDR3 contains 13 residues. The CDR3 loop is CSARVWGSETQYF.

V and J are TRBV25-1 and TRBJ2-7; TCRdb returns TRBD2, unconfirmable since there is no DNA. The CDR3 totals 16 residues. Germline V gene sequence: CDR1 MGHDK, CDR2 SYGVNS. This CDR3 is CASSEAGWRVHHEQYF.

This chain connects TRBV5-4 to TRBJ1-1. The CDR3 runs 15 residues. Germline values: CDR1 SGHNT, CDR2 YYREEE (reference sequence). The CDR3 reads CASSPPPGRSTEAFF.

The CDR3 region is CATVETGGGTEAFF. The V and J genes are TRBV6-1 and TRBJ1-1; the TRBD1 assignment by TCRdb is unverifiable without DNA. The length of the CDR3 is 14 residues. Per germline, CDR1 MNHNS and CDR2 SASEGT.

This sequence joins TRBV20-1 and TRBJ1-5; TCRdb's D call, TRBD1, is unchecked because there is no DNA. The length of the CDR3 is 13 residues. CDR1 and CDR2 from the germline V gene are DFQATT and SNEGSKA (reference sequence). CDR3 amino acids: CSAPRGSNQPQHF.

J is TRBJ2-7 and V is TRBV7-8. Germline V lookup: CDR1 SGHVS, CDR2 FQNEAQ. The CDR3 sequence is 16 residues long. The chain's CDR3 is CASSLATEILSYEQYF.

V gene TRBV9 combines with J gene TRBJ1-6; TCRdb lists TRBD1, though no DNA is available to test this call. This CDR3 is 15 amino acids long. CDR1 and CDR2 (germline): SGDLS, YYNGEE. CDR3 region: CASSIEGGENSPLHF.

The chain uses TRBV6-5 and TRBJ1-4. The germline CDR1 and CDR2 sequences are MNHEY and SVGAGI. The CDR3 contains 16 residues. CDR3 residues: CASSFIPKATNEKLFF.

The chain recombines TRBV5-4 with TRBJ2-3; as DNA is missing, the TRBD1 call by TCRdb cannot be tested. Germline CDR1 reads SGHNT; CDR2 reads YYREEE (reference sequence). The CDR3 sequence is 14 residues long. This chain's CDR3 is CASSLGQGWDTQYF.

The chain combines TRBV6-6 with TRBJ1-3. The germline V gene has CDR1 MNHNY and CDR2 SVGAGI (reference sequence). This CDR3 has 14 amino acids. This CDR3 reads CASRLGLAGNTIYF.

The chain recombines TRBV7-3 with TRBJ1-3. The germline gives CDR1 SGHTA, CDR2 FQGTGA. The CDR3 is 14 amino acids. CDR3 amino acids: CASARQATGNTIYF.

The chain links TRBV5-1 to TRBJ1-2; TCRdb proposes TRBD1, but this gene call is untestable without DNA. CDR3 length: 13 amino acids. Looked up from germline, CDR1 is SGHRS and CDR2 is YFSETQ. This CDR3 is CASGTGNTYGYTF.

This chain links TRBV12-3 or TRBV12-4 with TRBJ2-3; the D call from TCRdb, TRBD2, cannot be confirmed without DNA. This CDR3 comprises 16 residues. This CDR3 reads CASSLIAGVLADTQYF.

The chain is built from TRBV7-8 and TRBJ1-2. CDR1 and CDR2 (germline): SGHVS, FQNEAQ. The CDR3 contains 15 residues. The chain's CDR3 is CASSLVGPPNYGYTF.